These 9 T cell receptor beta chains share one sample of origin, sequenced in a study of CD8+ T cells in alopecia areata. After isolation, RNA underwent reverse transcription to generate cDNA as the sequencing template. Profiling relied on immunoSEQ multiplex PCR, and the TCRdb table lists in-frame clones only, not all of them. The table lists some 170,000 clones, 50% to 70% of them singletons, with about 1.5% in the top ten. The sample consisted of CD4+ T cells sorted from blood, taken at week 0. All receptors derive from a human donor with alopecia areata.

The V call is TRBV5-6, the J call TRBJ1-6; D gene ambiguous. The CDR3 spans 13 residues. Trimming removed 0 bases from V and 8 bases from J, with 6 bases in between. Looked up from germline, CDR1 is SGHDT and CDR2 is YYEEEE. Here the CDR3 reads CASSLDSHSPLHF. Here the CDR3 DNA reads TGTGCCAGCAGCTTGGACAGCCATTCACCCCTCCACTTT.

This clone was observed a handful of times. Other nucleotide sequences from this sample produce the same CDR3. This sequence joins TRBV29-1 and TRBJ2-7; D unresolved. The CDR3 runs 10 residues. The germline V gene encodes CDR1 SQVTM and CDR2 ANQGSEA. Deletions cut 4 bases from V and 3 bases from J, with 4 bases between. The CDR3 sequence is CSVGDYEQYF. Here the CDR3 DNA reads TGCAGCGTTGGAGACTACGAGCAGTACTTC.

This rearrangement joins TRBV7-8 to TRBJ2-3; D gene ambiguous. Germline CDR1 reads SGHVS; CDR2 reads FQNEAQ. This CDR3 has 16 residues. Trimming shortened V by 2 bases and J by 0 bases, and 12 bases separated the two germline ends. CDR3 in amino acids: CASSLLDGSSTDTQYF. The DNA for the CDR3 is TGTGCCAGCAGCTTATTGGACGGTTCTAGCACAGATACGCAGTATTTT.

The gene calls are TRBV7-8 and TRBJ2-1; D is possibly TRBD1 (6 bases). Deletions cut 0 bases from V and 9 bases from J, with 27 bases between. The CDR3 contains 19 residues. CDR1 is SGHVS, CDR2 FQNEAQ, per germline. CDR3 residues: CASSLAGPGQGFLRGEQFF. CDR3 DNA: TGTGCCAGCAGCTTAGCGGGCCCGGGACAAGGCTTTTTGCGCGGTGAGCAGTTCTTC.

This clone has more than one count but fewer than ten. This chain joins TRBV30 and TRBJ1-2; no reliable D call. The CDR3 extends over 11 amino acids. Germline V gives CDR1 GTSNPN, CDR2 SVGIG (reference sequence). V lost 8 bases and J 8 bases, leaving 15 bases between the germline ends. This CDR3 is CARRAGSGYTF. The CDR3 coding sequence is TGTGCCCGGCGGGCAGGCTCCGGCTACACCTTC.

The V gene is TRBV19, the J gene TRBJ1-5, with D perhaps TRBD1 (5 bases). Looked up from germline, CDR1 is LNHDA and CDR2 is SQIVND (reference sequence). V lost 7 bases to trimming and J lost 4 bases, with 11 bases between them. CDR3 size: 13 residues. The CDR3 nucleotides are TGTGCCAGTAAGGGGCCACTTAATCAGCCCCAGCATTTT. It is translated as CASKGPLNQPQHF.

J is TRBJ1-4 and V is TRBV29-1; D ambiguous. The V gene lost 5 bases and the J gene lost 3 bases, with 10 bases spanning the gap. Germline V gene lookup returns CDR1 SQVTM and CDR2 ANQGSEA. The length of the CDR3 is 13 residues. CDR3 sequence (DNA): TGCAGCGTTCAGTCAGGAGCTAATGAAAAACTGTTTTTT. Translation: CSVQSGANEKLFF.

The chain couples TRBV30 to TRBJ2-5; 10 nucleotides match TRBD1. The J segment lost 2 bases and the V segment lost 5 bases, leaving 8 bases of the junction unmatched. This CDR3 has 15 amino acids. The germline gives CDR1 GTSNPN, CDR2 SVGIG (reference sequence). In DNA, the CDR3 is TGTGCCTGGGGGACAGGGGTAAAAACTCAAGAGACCCAGTACTTC. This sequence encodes CAWGTGVKTQETQYF.

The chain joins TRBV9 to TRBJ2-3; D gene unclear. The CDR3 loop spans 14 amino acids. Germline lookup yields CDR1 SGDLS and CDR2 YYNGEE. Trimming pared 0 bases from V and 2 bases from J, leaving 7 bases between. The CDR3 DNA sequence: TGTGCCAGCAGCGTAGGCAGTTTCACAGATACGCAGTATTTT. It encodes CASSVGSFTDTQYF.